This record covers a single T cell receptor beta chain. The data stem from a study of blood T cell repertoires in COVID-19. At the level of the study: Whether acute or convalescent, the COVID-19 samples came from the United States, Italy and Spain.

The method was immunoSEQ multiplex PCR; TCRdb's version includes in-frame clones alone and lacks a portion of them. The profile shows 300,000 to 350,000 clones, under 90% of them singletons. This CDR3 is 12 amino acids long. CDR1 and CDR2 (germline): GTSNPN, SVGIG (reference sequence). V was pared by 1 base and J by 7 bases, with 10 bases between. The chain employs TRBV30 and TRBJ1-2, with D perhaps matching TRBD1 (6 bases). The clonotype originates from a woman in her 30s with COVID-19, enrolled during active disease. Input material: peripheral blood. The CDR3 DNA sequence: TGTGCCTGGAGTGAAAAGACAGGTGGCTACACCTTC. Translation gives CAWSEKTGGYTF.